Presented here are 14 T cell receptor beta chains from one specimen sequenced in a study of molecular identifiers for immune sequencing clone quantification. Using its own MiXCR run on the PCR reads, TCRdb lists one record per CDR3 protein. The repertoire includes some 320,000 distinct CDR3 sequences, about 20% of them detected once, and over 0.7% sits in the top ten. Sequencing used naive CD8+ T cells from blood, with Jurkat cell RNA spiked in. Regarding subset: FACS-sorted CD8+CD4-CCR7+CD45RA+ naive T cells. Receptors were obtained from a human donor in good health. Some libraries in this study had Jurkat cell RNA spiked in.

This clonotype was seen repeatedly, ten times or more. The V call is TRBV29-1, the J call TRBJ1-1; D uncertain. The V gene's germline CDR1 is SQVTM and CDR2 ANQGSEA. Trimming cost V 0 bases and J 0 bases, with 8 bases left between them. CDR3 length: 14 residues. CDR3 coding DNA: TGCAGCGTTGAAGAAGGGCAGATGAACACTGAAGCTTTCTTT. As protein: CSVEEGQMNTEAFF.

This clonotype has at least ten counts. The V gene is TRBV19, the J gene TRBJ2-7; D unresolved. Germline CDR1 and CDR2: LNHDA and SQIVND (reference sequence). V dropped 9 bases and J dropped 7 bases, with 16 bases sitting between them. The CDR3 totals 12 residues. The CDR3 DNA follows: TGTGCCAGCTCTGGAACAGCAAGGGAGCAGTACTTC. Protein: CASSGTAREQYF.

The table lists this clonotype with many counts. V usage is TRBV4-3 and J usage is TRBJ2-4; unclear D gene. The germline V gene encodes CDR1 LGHNA and CDR2 YSLEER. V was cut by 0 bases and J by 0 bases, with 9 bases left in between. The CDR3 is made up of 16 amino acids. The CDR3 spells CASSQETSLAKNIQYF. Written as DNA, the CDR3 is TGCGCCAGCAGCCAAGAGACGAGTTTAGCCAAAAACATTCAGTACTTC.

This clonotype was found many times. The rearrangement joins TRBV12-3 or TRBV12-4 to TRBJ2-3, with 10 bases aligning to TRBD1. The V gene end was trimmed by 5 bases and the J gene end by 2 bases; junction bases not matched to a gene: 7. The CDR3 consists of 16 residues. The CDR3 coding sequence is TGTGCCAGCAGTCCGAGGACAGGGGGTCCCACAGATACGCAGTATTTT. This sequence encodes CASSPRTGGPTDTQYF.

The count of this clonotype is one. A much larger clonotype is one base distant, so this may be a read error. This chain links TRBV6-2 or TRBV6-3 with TRBJ2-3; 8 bases line up with TRBD1. The junction had 7 bases not matched to a gene; V was cut back by 11 bases and J by 3 bases. Germline V lookup: CDR1 MNHEY, CDR2 SVGEGT. This CDR3 spans 13 amino acids. CDR3: CACANRGTDTQYF. The DNA for the CDR3 is TGTGCCTGCGCAAACAGGGGGACAGATACGCAGTATTTT.

This clonotype was recorded at least ten times. V usage is TRBV13 and J usage is TRBJ1-3; no clear D gene. The germline V gene encodes CDR1 PRHDT and CDR2 FYEKMQ (reference sequence). Trimming shortened V by 4 bases and J by 4 bases, and 8 bases separated the two germline ends. The CDR3 runs 13 residues. The CDR3 protein is CASSSFSGNTIYF. CDR3 DNA sequence: TGTGCCAGCAGCTCCTTTTCCGGAAACACCATATATTTT.

This chain links TRBV30 with TRBJ2-5; 11 nucleotides line up with TRBD2. Germline-derived CDR1 and CDR2 are GTSNPN and SVGIG (reference sequence). The CDR3 totals 15 residues. The junction had 10 bases not matched to a gene; V was cut back by 5 bases and J by 5 bases. CDR3 sequence (DNA): TGTGCCTGGGGGGTAGCGGGGGGGCTTGGCGAGACCCAGTACTTC. Its protein product is CAWGVAGGLGETQYF.

This clonotype was found a few times. The DNA of the CDR3 is TGTGCCAGCAGCTTAGGGCCGACAGGACAAGAGACCCAGTACTTC. This sequence encodes CASSLGPTGQETQYF. J is TRBJ2-5 and V is TRBV7-9; D may be TRBD1 (6 bases). Trimming removed 1 base from V and 2 bases from J, with 11 bases in between. This CDR3 is built from 15 residues. CDR1 and CDR2 (germline): SEHNR, FQNEAQ (reference sequence).

The rearrangement joins TRBV5-1 to TRBJ2-7; D may be TRBD1 (6 bases). V dropped 7 bases and J dropped 1 base, with 18 bases sitting between them. This CDR3 region has 15 residues. Germline V gene sequence: CDR1 SGHRS, CDR2 YFSETQ. The CDR3 spells CASGLGQHRSYEQYF. CDR3 coding DNA: TGCGCCAGCGGCCTAGGACAGCACAGGTCCTACGAGCAGTACTTC.

This chain connects TRBV5-1 to TRBJ2-7, with D perhaps matching TRBD1 (6 bases). The ends were cut back, 2 bases at V and 3 bases at J, with 9 bases in the middle. The germline V gene encodes CDR1 SGHRS and CDR2 YFSETQ. The CDR3 runs to 13 residues. The CDR3 nucleotides are TGCGCCAGCAGCTTTCCAGGGGACTACGAGCAGTACTTC. It translates to CASSFPGDYEQYF.

A few counts support this clonotype. The genes are TRBV20-1 and TRBJ1-6, with a weak D call TRBD1 (5 bases). Germline V lookup: CDR1 DFQATT, CDR2 SNEGSKA (reference sequence). This CDR3 region has 18 residues. The germline V and J ends were trimmed by 0 bases and 4 bases, with 19 bases remaining between them. CDR3 nucleotides: TGCAGTGCTAGAGATCCCTTGGGGGTATCCCCTTATAATTCACCCCTCCACTTT. It translates to CSARDPLGVSPYNSPLHF.

Comment on this clonotype: A much larger clone differs by one base, so this may be a read error. This chain joins TRBV4-3 and TRBJ1-6; TRBD1 aligns across 7 bases. Germline-derived CDR1 and CDR2 are LGHNA and YSLEER. The CDR3 length is 15 residues. CDR3 sequence: CAGSQDFETGSYLHF. CDR3 bases: TGCGCCGGCAGCCAAGATTTTGAGACAGGGAGTTACCTCCACTTT.

Notes on this clonotype: This may stem from a read error, because a much larger clone lies one nucleotide away. The V call is TRBV7-2, the J call TRBJ2-2, with 10 nucleotides matching TRBD2. The CDR3 has 16 amino acids. Trimming cost V 0 bases and J 5 bases; bases outside gene matches: 3. Germline CDR1 reads SGHTA; CDR2 reads FQGNSA. CDR3 nucleotide sequence: TGTGCCAGCAGCTTAGCAGCGGGAGGGTGTACCGGGGAGCTGTTTTTT. Its protein is CASSLAAGGCTGELFF.

This clonotype was seen repeatedly, ten times or more. The CDR3 DNA reads as TGTGCCAGCAGCCGATCTCCCTCGGGACAGGGCACAGATACGCAGTATTTT. The encoded protein is CASSRSPSGQGTDTQYF. The rearrangement joins TRBV7-9 to TRBJ2-3; 8 bases agree with TRBD1. Trimming cost V 5 bases and J 1 base; bases outside gene matches: 11. Germline V gene lookup returns CDR1 SEHNR and CDR2 FQNEAQ (reference sequence). The CDR3 loop spans 17 amino acids.